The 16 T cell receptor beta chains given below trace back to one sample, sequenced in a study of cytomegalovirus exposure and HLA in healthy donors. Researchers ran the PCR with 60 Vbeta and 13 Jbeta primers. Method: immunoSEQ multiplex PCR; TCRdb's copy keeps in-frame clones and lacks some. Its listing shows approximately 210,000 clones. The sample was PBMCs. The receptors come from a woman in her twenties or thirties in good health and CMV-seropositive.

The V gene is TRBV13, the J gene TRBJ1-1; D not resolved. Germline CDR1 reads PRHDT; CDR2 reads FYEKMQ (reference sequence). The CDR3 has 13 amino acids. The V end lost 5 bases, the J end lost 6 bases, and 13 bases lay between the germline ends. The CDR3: CASSPDPEAEAFF. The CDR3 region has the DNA TGTGCCAGCAGCCCGGACCCGGAGGCTGAAGCTTTCTTT. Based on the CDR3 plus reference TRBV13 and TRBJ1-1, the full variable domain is AAGVIQSPRHLIKEKRETATLKCYPIPRHDTVYWYQQGPGQDPQFLISFYEKMQSDKGSIPDRFSAQQFSDYHSELNMSSLELGDSALYFCASSPDPEAEAFFGQGTRLTVV.

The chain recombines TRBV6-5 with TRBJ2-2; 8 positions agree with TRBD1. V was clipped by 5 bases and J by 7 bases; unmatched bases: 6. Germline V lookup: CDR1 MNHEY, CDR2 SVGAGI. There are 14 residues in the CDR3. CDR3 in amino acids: CASSADRVGGELFF. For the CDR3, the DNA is TGTGCCAGCAGTGCGGACAGGGTAGGCGGGGAGCTGTTTTTT.

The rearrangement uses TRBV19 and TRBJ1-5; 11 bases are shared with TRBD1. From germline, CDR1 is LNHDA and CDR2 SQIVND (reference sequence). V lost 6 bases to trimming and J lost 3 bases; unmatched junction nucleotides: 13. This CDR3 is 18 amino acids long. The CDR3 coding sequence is TGTGCCAGTAGCCAATGGGGGAGGGGACAGGGGGACAATCAGCCCCAGCATTTT. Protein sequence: CASSQWGRGQGDNQPQHF.

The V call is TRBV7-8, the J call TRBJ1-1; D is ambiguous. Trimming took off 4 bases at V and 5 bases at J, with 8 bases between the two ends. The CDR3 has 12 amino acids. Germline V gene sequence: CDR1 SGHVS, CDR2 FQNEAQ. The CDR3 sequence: CASSWAGTEAFF. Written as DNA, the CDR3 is TGTGCCAGCAGCTGGGCGGGGACTGAAGCTTTCTTT.

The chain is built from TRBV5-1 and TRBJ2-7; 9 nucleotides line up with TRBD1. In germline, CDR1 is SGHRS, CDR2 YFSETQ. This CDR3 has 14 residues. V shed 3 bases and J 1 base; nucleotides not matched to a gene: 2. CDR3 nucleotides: TGCGCCAGCAGCTCCGGGACAGGGTCCTACGAGCAGTACTTC. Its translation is CASSSGTGSYEQYF.

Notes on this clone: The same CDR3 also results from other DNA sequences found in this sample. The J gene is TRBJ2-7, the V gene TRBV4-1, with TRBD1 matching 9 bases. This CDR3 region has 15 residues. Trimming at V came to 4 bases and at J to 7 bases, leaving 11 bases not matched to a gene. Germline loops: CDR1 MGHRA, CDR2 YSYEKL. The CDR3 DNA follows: TGCGCCAGCAGCCGGGACCGGGACAGGGTGGAGGAGCAGTACTTC. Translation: CASSRDRDRVEEQYF.

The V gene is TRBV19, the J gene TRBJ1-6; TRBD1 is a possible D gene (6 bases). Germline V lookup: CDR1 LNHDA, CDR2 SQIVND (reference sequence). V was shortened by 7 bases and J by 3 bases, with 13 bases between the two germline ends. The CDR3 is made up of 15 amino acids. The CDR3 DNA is TGTGCCAGTACCCAATTGGACAGCTATAATTCACCCCTCCACTTT. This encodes CASTQLDSYNSPLHF.

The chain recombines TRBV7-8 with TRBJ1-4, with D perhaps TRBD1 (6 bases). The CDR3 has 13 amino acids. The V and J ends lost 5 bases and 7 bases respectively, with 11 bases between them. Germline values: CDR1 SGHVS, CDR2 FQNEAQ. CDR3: CASSGRGSEKLFF. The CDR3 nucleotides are TGTGCCAGCAGCGGCAGGGGAAGTGAAAAACTGTTTTTT. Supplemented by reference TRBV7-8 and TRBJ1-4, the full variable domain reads GAGVSQSPRYKVAKRGQDVALRCDPISGHVSLFWYQQALGQGPEFLTYFQNEAQLDKSGLPSDRFFAERPEGSVSTLKIQRTQQEDSAVYLCASSGRGSEKLFFGSGTQLSVL.

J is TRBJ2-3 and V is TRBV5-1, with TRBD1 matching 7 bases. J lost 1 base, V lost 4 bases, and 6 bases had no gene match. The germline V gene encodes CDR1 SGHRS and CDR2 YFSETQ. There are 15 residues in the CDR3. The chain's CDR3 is CASSQGDPGTDTQYF. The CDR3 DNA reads TGCGCCAGCAGCCAGGGGGACCCCGGCACAGATACGCAGTATTTT.

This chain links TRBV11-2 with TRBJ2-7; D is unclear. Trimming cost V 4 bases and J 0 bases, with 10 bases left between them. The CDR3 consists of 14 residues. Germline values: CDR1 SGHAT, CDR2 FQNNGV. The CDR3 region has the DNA TGTGCCAGCAGCTCCCAGGAAGGCTCCTACGAGCAGTACTTC. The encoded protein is CASSSQEGSYEQYF.

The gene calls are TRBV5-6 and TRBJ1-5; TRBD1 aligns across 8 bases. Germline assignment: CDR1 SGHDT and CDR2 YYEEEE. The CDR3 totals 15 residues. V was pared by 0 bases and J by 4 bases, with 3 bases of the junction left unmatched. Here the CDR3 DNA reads TGTGCCAGCAGCTTGGCGGACAGGGAAAATCAGCCCCAGCATTTT. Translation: CASSLADRENQPQHF.

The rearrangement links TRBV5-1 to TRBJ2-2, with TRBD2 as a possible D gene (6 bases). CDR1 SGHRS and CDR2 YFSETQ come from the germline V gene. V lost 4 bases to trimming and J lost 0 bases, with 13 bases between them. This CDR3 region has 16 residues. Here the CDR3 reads CASSLKGGTNTGELFF. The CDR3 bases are TGCGCCAGCAGCCTCAAGGGCGGGACGAACACCGGGGAGCTGTTTTTT. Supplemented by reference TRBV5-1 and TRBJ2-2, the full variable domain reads KAGVTQTPRYLIKTRGQQVTLSCSPISGHRSVSWYQQTPGQGLQFLFEYFSETQRNKGNFPGRFSGRQFSNSRSEMNVSTLELGDSALYLCASSLKGGTNTGELFFGEGSRLTVL.

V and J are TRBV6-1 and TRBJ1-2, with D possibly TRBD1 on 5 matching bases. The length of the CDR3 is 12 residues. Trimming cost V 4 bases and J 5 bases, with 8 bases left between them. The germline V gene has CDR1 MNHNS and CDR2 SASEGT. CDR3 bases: TGTGCCAGCAGTGCAGGGACTTATGGCTACACCTTC. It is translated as CASSAGTYGYTF.

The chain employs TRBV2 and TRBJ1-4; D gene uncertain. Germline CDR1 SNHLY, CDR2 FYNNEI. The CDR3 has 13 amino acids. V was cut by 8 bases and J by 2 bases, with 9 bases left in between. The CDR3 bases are TGTGCCAGCCACGGGTTGACTAATGAAAAACTGTTTTTT. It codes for CASHGLTNEKLFF.

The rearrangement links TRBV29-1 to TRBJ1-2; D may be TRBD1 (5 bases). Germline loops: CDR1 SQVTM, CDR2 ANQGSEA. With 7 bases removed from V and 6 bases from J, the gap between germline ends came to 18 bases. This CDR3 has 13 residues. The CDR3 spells CSGTGGGGNGYTF. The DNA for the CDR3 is TGCAGCGGGACCGGGGGGGGAGGTAATGGCTACACCTTC.

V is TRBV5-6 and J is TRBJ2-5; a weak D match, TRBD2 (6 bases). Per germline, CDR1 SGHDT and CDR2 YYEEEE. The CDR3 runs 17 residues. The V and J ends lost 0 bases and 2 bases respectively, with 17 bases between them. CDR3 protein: CASSLAGSTGAQETQYF. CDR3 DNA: TGTGCCAGCAGCTTGGCCGGGAGTACAGGCGCACAAGAGACCCAGTACTTC.